Shown below are 18 T cell receptor beta chains from a single sample sequenced in a study of radiotherapy plus CTLA-4 blockade in lung cancer. Profiling relied on immunoSEQ multiplex PCR, and the TCRdb table lists in-frame clones only, not all of them. Among roughly 66,000 clones listed, around four fifths were seen once. The sequenced sample was peripheral blood, obtained from a patient treated with radiotherapy plus ipilimumab. The receptors here all came from a human donor with non-small cell lung cancer who had a partial response to radiotherapy plus ipilimumab.

The chain links TRBV14 to TRBJ1-2; D gene ambiguous. V was trimmed by 4 bases and J by 11 bases, leaving 14 bases between them. CDR1 and CDR2 from the germline V gene are SGHDN and FVKESK. CDR3 length equals 12 residues. The CDR3 loop is CASSPGLRNYTF. As DNA, the CDR3 is TGTGCCAGCAGCCCCGGACTGCGCAATTACACCTTC. Looking up the rest from reference TRBV14 and TRBJ1-2 gives the full variable domain: EAGVTQFPSHSVIEKGQTVTLRCDPISGHDNLYWYRRVMGKEIKFLLHFVKESKQDESGMPNNRFLAERTGGTYSTLKVQPAELEDSGVYFCASSPGLRNYTFGSGTRLTVV.

The rearrangement links TRBV10-1 to TRBJ2-3; D possibly corresponds to TRBD2 (6 bases). Germline V CDR1 and CDR2: WNHNN, SYGVQD (reference sequence). Deletions cut 2 bases from V and 8 bases from J, with 11 bases between. The CDR3 sequence is 13 residues long. The DNA of the CDR3 is TGCGCCAGCAGTGAGGCGGGGAGCGGTACGCAGTATTTT. Translation gives CASSEAGSGTQYF.

This clone came up a few times. The rearrangement joins TRBV19 to TRBJ1-1, with a possible D match to TRBD1 (6 bases). CDR3 length: 13 residues. CDR1 and CDR2 from the germline V gene are LNHDA and SQIVND (reference sequence). Between the trimmed V and J ends, which lost 8 bases and 3 bases, there was a span of 13 bases. The CDR3 coding sequence is TGTGCCAGTGAAGGGGGTTATTACACTGAAGCTTTCTTT. Its translation is CASEGGYYTEAFF.

The chain carries TRBV28 and TRBJ2-7; D possibly corresponds to TRBD2 (6 bases). Germline V CDR1 and CDR2: MDHEN, SYDVKM. The CDR3 spans 15 residues. With 5 bases removed from V and 2 bases from J, the gap between germline ends came to 16 bases. The CDR3 here is CASSPQGTEPYEQYF. Here the CDR3 DNA reads TGTGCCAGCAGTCCTCAAGGGACTGAGCCCTACGAGCAGTACTTC.

The V gene is TRBV30, the J gene TRBJ1-1, with D perhaps TRBD1 (6 bases). This CDR3 has 13 residues. Germline lookup yields CDR1 GTSNPN and CDR2 SVGIG (reference sequence). Trimming removed 5 bases from V and 0 bases from J, with 10 bases in between. CDR3 sequence (DNA): TGTGCCTGGGTACAGGGCTTGAACACTGAAGCTTTCTTT. Its translation is CAWVQGLNTEAFF.

The chain is built from TRBV14 and TRBJ2-1, with 8 bases that match TRBD2. The CDR3 extends over 15 amino acids. Germline values: CDR1 SGHDN, CDR2 FVKESK. V was pared by 2 bases and J by 4 bases, with 4 bases of the junction left unmatched. In nucleotides, the CDR3 is TGTGCCAGCAGCCAATTTAGCGGGGCTTACAATGAGCAGTTCTTC. It translates to CASSQFSGAYNEQFF. Together with reference TRBV14 and TRBJ2-1, the CDR3 gives the full variable domain: EAGVTQFPSHSVIEKGQTVTLRCDPISGHDNLYWYRRVMGKEIKFLLHFVKESKQDESGMPNNRFLAERTGGTYSTLKVQPAELEDSGVYFCASSQFSGAYNEQFFGPGTRLTVL.

The genes are TRBV2 and TRBJ1-4, with D unclear. Germline V lookup: CDR1 SNHLY, CDR2 FYNNEI. The CDR3 has 14 residues. The germline V and J ends were trimmed by 7 bases and 3 bases, with 12 bases remaining between them. This CDR3 is CASKEFIANEKLFF. The CDR3 nucleotides read TGTGCCAGCAAAGAGTTTATAGCTAATGAAAAACTGTTTTTT.

The genes are TRBV6-1 and TRBJ2-7; 7 bases align to TRBD2. Trimming took 3 bases from V and 5 from J; bases not matched to a gene: 10. The CDR3 extends over 15 amino acids. Germline V lookup: CDR1 MNHNS, CDR2 SASEGT. This CDR3 reads CASSELAGETHEQYF. DNA of the CDR3: TGTGCCAGCAGTGAGTTGGCGGGAGAGACCCACGAGCAGTACTTC.

The chain joins TRBV27 to TRBJ2-7; 7 nucleotides match TRBD1. The CDR3 spans 16 residues. Trimming at V came to 1 base and at J to 1 base, leaving 7 bases not matched to a gene. Germline CDR1 MNHEY, CDR2 SMNVEV (reference sequence). CDR3 bases: TGTGCCAGCAGTTTATTTGCGACAGGGAATTCCTACGAGCAGTACTTC. Its translation: CASSLFATGNSYEQYF.

This chain links TRBV28 with TRBJ1-5, with no clear D. Trimming removed 5 bases from V and 9 bases from J, with 8 bases in between. Germline V gives CDR1 MDHEN, CDR2 SYDVKM. This CDR3 region has 11 residues. CDR3 DNA sequence: TGTGCCAGCAGTCCCCGCGGGCCCCAGCATTTT. It encodes CASSPRGPQHF.

The CDR3 protein is CASSTGGTTNEKLFF. DNA for the CDR3: TGTGCCAGCTCGACCGGAGGGACAACTAATGAAAAACTGTTTTTT. This chain connects TRBV18 to TRBJ1-4; D is unclear. The CDR3 spans 15 residues. Germline V gene sequence: CDR1 KGHSH, CDR2 LQKENI. The ends were cut back, 6 bases at V and 0 bases at J, with 11 bases in the middle.

This rearrangement joins TRBV28 to TRBJ2-1; 7 nucleotides agree with TRBD1. With V trimmed by 2 bases and J by 8 bases, 12 bases remained unmatched. This CDR3 region has 16 residues. The germline V gene encodes CDR1 MDHEN and CDR2 SYDVKM. CDR3 residues: CASSLGDRVYFDEQFF. The DNA of the CDR3 is TGTGCCAGCAGTTTAGGAGACAGGGTATATTTCGATGAGCAGTTCTTC.

This chain connects TRBV7-3 to TRBJ1-1; the D gene is possibly TRBD1 (5 bases). Germline V lookup: CDR1 SGHTA, CDR2 FQGTGA. The CDR3 consists of 13 residues. V lost 2 bases and J lost 5, with 9 bases in between. Here the CDR3 DNA reads TGTGCCAGCAGCTTACAGGGAGGTACTGAAGCTTTCTTT. It codes for CASSLQGGTEAFF.

V gene TRBV27 combines with J gene TRBJ2-2; D is possibly TRBD1 (6 bases). Looked up from germline, CDR1 is MNHEY and CDR2 is SMNVEV (reference sequence). CDR3 length equals 15 residues. The V end was cut by 6 bases, the J end by 7 bases, with 18 bases between. The CDR3 coding sequence is TGTGCCAGCAGCTCTAAGTACAGGGATGGCGGGGAGCTGTTTTTT. Its protein is CASSSKYRDGGELFF.

V gene TRBV11-2 combines with J gene TRBJ2-7; D may be TRBD1 (6 bases). The CDR3 runs 14 residues. Germline CDR1 reads SGHAT; CDR2 reads FQNNGV. V gave up 6 bases and J gave up 4 bases, with 16 bases separating them. CDR3 coding DNA: TGTGCCAGCAGGAGAGGACAGCAATCTTACGAGCAGTACTTC. Amino acids: CASRRGQQSYEQYF.

The CDR3 nucleotides are TGTGCCAGCAGCCTCGAGGCTTCAGATACGCAGTATTTT. It is translated as CASSLEASDTQYF. The rearrangement uses TRBV7-3 and TRBJ2-3; D remains ambiguous. Germline V CDR1 and CDR2: SGHTA, FQGTGA. With 5 bases removed from V and 4 bases from J, the gap between germline ends came to 10 bases. The length of the CDR3 is 13 residues. Drawing the rest from reference TRBV7-3 and TRBJ2-3, the complete variable domain is GAGVSQTPSNKVTEKGKYVELRCDPISGHTALYWYRQSLGQGPEFLIYFQGTGAADDSGLPNDRFFAVRPEGSVSTLKIQRTERGDSAVYLCASSLEASDTQYFGPGTRLTVL.

The chain joins TRBV5-1 to TRBJ2-5, with D possibly matching TRBD2 (5 bases). V gave up 4 bases and J gave up 5 bases, with 15 bases separating them. From germline, CDR1 is SGHRS and CDR2 YFSETQ. The CDR3 is made up of 14 amino acids. The DNA for the CDR3 is TGCGCCAGCAGCCCTACCTCTAGCCGGGAGACCCAGTACTTC. The encoded protein is CASSPTSSRETQYF.

The rearrangement uses TRBV5-1 and TRBJ2-2; 7 bases match TRBD2. Trimming took 0 bases from V and 0 from J; bases not matched to a gene: 2. The CDR3 consists of 16 residues. Germline CDR1 and CDR2: SGHRS and YFSETQ. CDR3 DNA sequence: TGCGCCAGCAGCTTGGGGGCGGGGGCGAACACCGGGGAGCTGTTTTTT. Translating it yields CASSLGAGANTGELFF.